This T cell receptor beta chain was observed in a study of blood T cell repertoires in COVID-19. With 9 bases removed from V and 4 bases from J, the gap between germline ends came to 7 bases. Germline V gives CDR1 WSHSY, CDR2 SAAADI. This CDR3 contains 11 residues. Here immunoSEQ multiplex PCR was the method, and the copy in TCRdb shows in-frame clones only, minus some. The sample records 210,000 or so clones, over 75% being singletons. This chain joins TRBV10-2 and TRBJ2-1, with D unresolved. Sequenced: peripheral blood. This sequence originates from a woman aged 40 to 50 with acute or convalescent COVID-19. CDR3 loop: CASTQYNEQFF. CDR3 DNA sequence: TGCGCCAGTACCCAGTACAATGAGCAGTTCTTC.